The entry below gives a single T cell receptor (beta chain) sequence along with its context. Its antigen remains unidentified. CDR3 length equals 15 residues. CDR1 and CDR2 from the germline V gene are SGHRS and YFSETQ. With 4 bases removed from V and 4 bases from J, the gap between germline ends came to 17 bases. Assay used: immunoSEQ multiplex PCR; TCRdb lists only in-frame clones, some missing. This table has approximately 130,000 clones, less than 95% appearing once. This entry belongs to a study of T cell responses to AZD1222 COVID-19 vaccine. Study observations and caveats: Spike was spanned by vaccine-associated CD4 TCRs, which were dominant at 160-218 and 743-854. At study baseline, merely roughly 6 AZD1222 recipients were seropositive. Spike-specific TCR breadth and depth were elevated following two AZD1222 doses. The donor cohort was predominantly white British with a female majority, and clonal diversity may have been underestimated.

This TCR was sampled from an adult in good health. V and J are TRBV5-1 and TRBJ1-2; D is uncertain. This specimen consisted of peripheral blood, obtained on day 0 of AZD1222 vaccination. The chain's CDR3 is CASSGPNPEGYGYTF. The CDR3 DNA sequence: TGCGCCAGCAGCGGCCCAAACCCGGAGGGCTATGGCTACACCTTC.